The sequence of this TCR beta chain was determined in a study of cytomegalovirus exposure and HLA in healthy donors. General study findings and limits: The finding came from a later analysis; first-cohort TCR clusters tended to co-occur in the roughly 120 validation repertoires.

Regarding this clone: Its specificity is unknown.

Data came from immunoSEQ multiplex PCR; TCRdb stores just in-frame clones and leaves some out. This table holds tens of thousands of clones, 90% to 95% found once. The sequencing sample was made of PBMCs. The TCR sequence derives from a woman aged 18-29 years in good health and CMV-seropositive.

CDR3 in amino acids: CASSYGRAYNEQFF. The CDR3 DNA reads as TGTGCCAGCAGTTACGGGAGGGCCTACAATGAGCAGTTCTTC. The J gene is TRBJ2-1, the V gene TRBV6-5, with TRBD2 identical over 7 bases. V gave up 2 bases and J gave up 2 bases; unmatched junction bases: 0. The CDR3 consists of 14 residues. The germline V gene has CDR1 MNHEY and CDR2 SVGAGI.